The entry that follows covers one T cell receptor (beta chain) sequence. Antigen specificity is unknown. The PCR ran on 60 Vbeta and 13 Jbeta primers. The data were produced by immunoSEQ multiplex PCR, yet TCRdb's version contains in-frame clones alone and is incomplete. The sample lists fewer than 250,000 clones, over 80% seen once, with 0.71% in the top ten. The sample comes from a study of cytomegalovirus exposure and HLA in healthy donors. Whole-study findings and limits: In a later analysis, the majority of CMV-associated beta chains seemingly showed HLA restriction. Presence/absence analyses supposed approximately even sequencing depth among donors. What TCR beta sequences reportedly achieved was accurate prediction of HLA-A and HLA-B alleles in most subjects. There were reportedly fewer N-insertions in an Asian-associated ancestry cluster than the approximately 670-donor mean, in a later analysis.

This CDR3 has 14 amino acids. Germline CDR1 is MNHEY and CDR2 is SMNVEV (reference sequence). After removal of 5 bases from V and 5 bases from J, the junction contained 7 bases not matched to a gene. The chain carries TRBV27 and TRBJ2-7; 9 bases are shared with TRBD2. Sequencing used PBMCs. This clonotype was obtained from a boy younger than 10 in good health and CMV-seronegative. The CDR3 protein is CASSPAGGAHEQYF. DNA for the CDR3: TGTGCCAGCAGTCCAGCGGGAGGAGCCCACGAGCAGTACTTC.